A selection of T cell receptor beta chains follows, all from one sample in a study of blood T cell repertoires in COVID-19. Profiling relied on immunoSEQ multiplex PCR, and the TCRdb table lists in-frame clones only, not all of them. The sample records more than 95,000 clones, about 70% being singletons. The sequenced sample was peripheral blood. The receptor set was obtained from a man aged 60-69 years with acute or convalescent COVID-19. Both conserved end residues are part of each CDR3. D genes are given only for firm matches. Clone size is not always given. Where it is, it says once, few, many or a class for expanded clones.

>TRBJ1-6|TRBD1|TRBV27|-
TGTGCCAGCAGCTTCGACAGGGATAATTCACCCCTCCACTTT
CASSFDRDNSPLHF
>TRBJ2-7|-|TRBV13|-
TGTGCCAGCAGCTTTTCAGGTGCGGGGAATCAGCAGTACTTC
CASSFSGAGNQQYF
>TRBJ2-1|TRBD2|TRBV24-1|-
TGTGCCACCAGTGACGGACTAGCGGGAACCTACAATGAGCAGTTCTTC
CATSDGLAGTYNEQFF
>TRBJ2-3|TRBD2|TRBV5-1|-
TGCGCCAGCAGCCGTATGGGACAGGGACTAGCGGGGATCACAGATACGCAGTATTTT
CASSRMGQGLAGITDTQYF
>TRBJ2-5|TRBD2|TRBV7-9|-
TGTGCCAGCAGCCAACTAGCGGGGAAACAAGAGACCCAGTACTTC
CASSQLAGKQETQYF
>TRBJ2-1|TRBD2|TRBV7-9|-
TGTGCCAGCAGCTTCCCCCCTAGCGGGAGGGCCAATGAGCAGTTCTTC
CASSFPPSGRANEQFF
>TRBJ1-4|TRBD1|TRBV25-1|-
TGTGCCAGCCGACAGGGGGCCGATGAAAAACTGTTTTTT
CASRQGADEKLFF
>TRBJ2-2|-|TRBV24-1|once
TGTGCCACCAGTGGGCCTACCGGGGAGCTGTTTTTT
CATSGPTGELFF
>TRBJ2-1|TRBD2|TRBV19|-
TGTGCCAGTAGTAGGCTGTCTAGCGGGGGGCCTACTATCTACAATGAGCAGTTCTTC
CASSRLSSGGPTIYNEQFF
>TRBJ2-7|TRBD2|TRBV27|few
TGTGCCAGCAGGCCCAACGGGGGGAGGATCTCCTACGAGCAGTACTTC
CASRPNGGRISYEQYF
>TRBJ1-1|TRBD1|TRBV18|-
TGTGCCAGCTCAATGAACCGGGACAGCATGAACACTGAAGCTTTCTTT
CASSMNRDSMNTEAFF
>TRBJ1-4|-|TRBV6-5|-
TGTGCCAGCAGCGTAGGCAGGCAGGGTGAAAAACTGTTTTTT
CASSVGRQGEKLFF
>TRBJ2-1|TRBD1|TRBV29-1|-
TGCAGCGTTGGGACAGGGGGCTTGGTCCGGCCCTACAATGAGCAGTTCTTC
CSVGTGGLVRPYNEQFF
>TRBJ1-2|-|TRBV7-9|-
TGTGCCAGCATGAGTGGAGGGGCTTTAAACTATGGCTACACCTTC
CASMSGGALNYGYTF
>TRBJ1-1|-|TRBV2|-
TGTGCCAGCACTACACAGGGATACAACACTGAAGCTTTCTTT
CASTTQGYNTEAFF
>TRBJ2-6|-|TRBV27|-
TGTGCCAGCAGTTTGATAGCGGAGCTCTCTGGGGCCAACGTCCTGACTTTC
CASSLIAELSGANVLTF
>TRBJ1-1|TRBD1|TRBV6-5|few
TGTGCCAGCACACGGGACAGAATGAACACTGAAGCTTTCTTT
CASTRDRMNTEAFF
>TRBJ2-3|TRBD2|TRBV7-3|-
TGTGCCAGCAGCTTAACCCTTAGCGGGGGGAACACAGATACGCAGTATTTT
CASSLTLSGGNTDTQYF
>TRBJ2-1|-|TRBV7-3|-
TGTGCCAGCTCGGGGTCCCCCGCTAATGAGCAGTTCTTC
CASSGSPANEQFF